Listed here are 29 T cell receptor beta chains from one sample, sequenced in a study of blood T cell repertoires in COVID-19. Clones were sequenced by immunoSEQ multiplex PCR, and TCRdb holds only the in-frame ones, with some missing. The sample holds 400,000 to 550,000 clones; around nine tenths are singletons and the top ten take under 2%. The sample comprised PBMCs or T cells enriched from blood (not recorded which). The source is a woman younger than 30 with acute COVID-19.

This chain links TRBV5-8 with TRBJ1-6; D unclear. Germline V gives CDR1 SGHTS, CDR2 YDEGEE. The CDR3 totals 14 residues. V gave up 3 bases and J gave up 5 bases, with 9 bases separating them. In nucleotides, the CDR3 is TGTGCCAGCAGCTCCAGTATTAATAATTCACCCCTCCACTTT. It translates to CASSSSINNSPLHF.

The chain couples TRBV2 to TRBJ1-2; 8 bases line up with TRBD1. Per germline, CDR1 SNHLY and CDR2 FYNNEI. There are 16 residues in the CDR3. V was clipped by 1 base and J by 7 bases; unmatched bases: 11. The CDR3 nucleotides read TGTGCCAGCAGTGAAGTTGGACTACAGGGGGAAGGTGGCTACACCTTC. As protein: CASSEVGLQGEGGYTF.

This chain connects TRBV14 to TRBJ2-5; D call uncertain. The CDR3 consists of 15 residues. From germline, CDR1 is SGHDN and CDR2 FVKESK. V lost 0 bases and J lost 2, with 10 bases in between. CDR3 protein: CASSQERSVQETQYF. The CDR3, as DNA: TGTGCCAGCAGCCAAGAGCGAAGTGTGCAAGAGACCCAGTACTTC.

This chain links TRBV27 with TRBJ2-7; a possible D gene is TRBD2 (6 bases). The V gene's germline CDR1 is MNHEY and CDR2 SMNVEV (reference sequence). The CDR3 is 14 amino acids. Trimming left V 4 bases short and J 3 bases short, with 13 bases between. CDR3 DNA sequence: TGTGCCAGCAGTTCTCGGGAGAAGAGCTACGAGCAGTACTTC. It encodes CASSSREKSYEQYF.

This chain connects TRBV19 to TRBJ2-2; 9 positions match TRBD2. CDR3 size: 17 residues. V was pared by 5 bases and J by 4 bases, with 11 bases of the junction left unmatched. Germline V gives CDR1 LNHDA, CDR2 SQIVND (reference sequence). This chain's CDR3 is CASSLVAGVQGTGELFF. The CDR3 DNA reads TGTGCCAGTAGTTTGGTAGCGGGAGTTCAGGGCACCGGGGAGCTGTTTTTT.

This chain connects TRBV2 to TRBJ1-6; 9 bases map to TRBD1. The CDR3 sequence is 13 residues long. Losses at the gene ends were 6 bases for V and 7 bases for J; bases not matched to a gene: 1. Germline CDR1 SNHLY, CDR2 FYNNEI. CDR3 loop: CASSGQGNSPLHF. The CDR3 DNA sequence: TGTGCCAGCAGCGGACAGGGGAATTCACCCCTCCACTTT. The full variable domain, with the rest looked up from reference TRBV2 and TRBJ1-6, is EPEVTQTPSHQVTQMGQEVILRCVPISNHLYFYWYRQILGQKVEFLVSFYNNEISEKSEIFDDQFSVERPDGSNFTLKIRSTKLEDSAMYFCASSGQGNSPLHFGNGTRLTVT.

The V and J genes are TRBV28 and TRBJ2-7, with D unresolved. V lost 5 bases and J 3 bases, leaving 11 bases between the germline ends. CDR1 MDHEN and CDR2 SYDVKM come from the germline V gene. This CDR3 region has 13 residues. CDR3 DNA sequence: TGTGCCAGCAGTCCATCTCCACTCTACGAGCAGTACTTC. Its protein product is CASSPSPLYEQYF. Full variable domain (missing parts from reference TRBV28 and TRBJ2-7): DVKVTQSSRYLVKRTGEKVFLECVQDMDHENMFWYRQDPGLGLRLIYFSYDVKMKEKGDIPEGYSVSREKKERFSLILESASTNQTSMYLCASSPSPLYEQYFGPGTRLTVT.

This rearrangement joins TRBV9 to TRBJ2-7; D possibly corresponds to TRBD1 (6 bases). This CDR3 is built from 14 residues. Per the germline V gene, CDR1 is SGDLS and CDR2 is YYNGEE. Trimming pared 2 bases from V and 1 base from J, leaving 10 bases between. For the CDR3, the DNA is TGTGCCAGCAGCGTGGGCAGGGGATCCTACGAGCAGTACTTC. This gives the protein CASSVGRGSYEQYF.

This CDR3 is CASSQDPQYSPLHF. The CDR3 DNA follows: TGTGCCAGCAGCCAAGACCCCCAGTATTCACCCCTCCACTTT. This chain joins TRBV4-2 and TRBJ1-6; D ambiguous. The CDR3 runs to 14 residues. Trimming cost V 0 bases and J 8 bases, with 8 bases left between them. Per the germline V gene, CDR1 is LGHNA and CDR2 is YNFKEQ.

There are a few counts of this clone. V usage is TRBV6-5 and J usage is TRBJ1-5, with a weak D call TRBD1 (5 bases). The CDR3 sequence is 15 residues long. V lost 6 bases and J lost 0, with 12 bases in between. Germline V CDR1 and CDR2: MNHEY, SVGAGI. DNA of the CDR3: TGTGCCAGCAGGAACAGGTTGAATAGCAATCAGCCCCAGCATTTT. Translation gives CASRNRLNSNQPQHF.

This clone was seen just once. This sequence joins TRBV2 and TRBJ2-7; 9 nucleotides match TRBD2. The germline V gene encodes CDR1 SNHLY and CDR2 FYNNEI. The CDR3 has 14 residues. The ends lost 8 bases at V and 6 bases at J; junction bases unmatched: 11. CDR3 sequence reads: CASGIGGGASEQYF. In DNA, the CDR3 is TGTGCCAGCGGAATCGGCGGGGGGGCCAGCGAGCAGTACTTC.

This chain connects TRBV6-1 to TRBJ2-5; D gene ambiguous. The length of the CDR3 is 11 residues. Germline V gene sequence: CDR1 MNHNS, CDR2 SASEGT. Trimming took 5 bases from V and 5 from J, leaving 6 bases between them. DNA for the CDR3: TGTGCCAGCAGTTATTCCGAGACCCAGTACTTC. This encodes CASSYSETQYF.

The rearrangement uses TRBV3-1 (or the pseudogene TRBV3-2) and TRBJ1-1, with D possibly matching TRBD1 (5 bases). V dropped 7 bases and J dropped 5 bases, with 11 bases sitting between them. The germline gives CDR1 LGHDT, CDR2 YNNKEL (reference sequence). This CDR3 has 12 amino acids. The DNA of the CDR3 is TGTGCCAGCACAGGGAGGTGGACTGAAGCTTTCTTT. It translates to CASTGRWTEAFF.

This chain connects TRBV27 to TRBJ1-1, with 7 bases that match TRBD1. The germline V gene has CDR1 MNHEY and CDR2 SMNVEV (reference sequence). The CDR3 contains 12 residues. The J segment lost 10 bases and the V segment lost 4 bases, leaving 6 bases of the junction unmatched. The DNA of the CDR3 is TGTGCCAGCAGTTCCACAGGGGATCTAGCTTTCTTT. Its translation: CASSSTGDLAFF.

This clone came up once. The chain's CDR3 is CASTYSRGGETQYF. DNA of the CDR3: TGTGCCAGCACCTACAGTAGGGGCGGCGAGACCCAGTACTTC. The rearrangement links TRBV2 to TRBJ2-5, with D possibly being TRBD1 (5 bases). V was pared by 7 bases and J by 5 bases, with 17 bases between. The length of the CDR3 is 14 residues. Germline V gene data show CDR1 as SNHLY and CDR2 as FYNNEI.

This chain joins TRBV28 and TRBJ2-7; TRBD1 matches at 9 bases. Trimming at V came to 6 bases and at J to 4 bases, leaving 4 bases not matched to a gene. This CDR3 has 13 amino acids. Germline CDR1 and CDR2: MDHEN and SYDVKM. In DNA, the CDR3 is TGTGCCAGCAGAACAGGGGGCACATACGAGCAGTACTTC. As protein: CASRTGGTYEQYF.

The gene calls are TRBV9 and TRBJ1-6, with D unresolved. Trimming cost V 2 bases and J 0 bases, with 6 bases left between them. CDR1 and CDR2 from the germline V gene are SGDLS and YYNGEE. The CDR3 is made up of 15 amino acids. CDR3 loop: CASSVGLSYNSPLHF. The CDR3 DNA sequence: TGTGCCAGCAGCGTGGGCCTCTCCTATAATTCACCCCTCCACTTT.

The table lists this clone with a few counts. V gene TRBV29-1 combines with J gene TRBJ1-2, with 9 positions matching TRBD1. This CDR3 has 13 amino acids. Germline V CDR1 and CDR2: SQVTM, ANQGSEA. Trimming cost V 7 bases and J 4 bases; bases outside gene matches: 7. The CDR3 nucleotides are TGCAGCGCTAAGGGACAGGGCGGCTATGGCTACACCTTC. Translating gives CSAKGQGGYGYTF.

V is TRBV5-4 and J is TRBJ1-1; D possibly corresponds to TRBD1 (6 bases). CDR1 and CDR2 from the germline V gene are SGHNT and YYREEE (reference sequence). The CDR3 totals 15 residues. V was trimmed by 1 base and J by 3 bases, leaving 13 bases between them. CDR3 protein: CASSLTGRRYTEAFF. In nucleotides, the CDR3 is TGTGCCAGCAGCTTGACAGGGCGAAGGTACACTGAAGCTTTCTTT. The complete variable domain, with remaining parts taken from reference TRBV5-4 and TRBJ1-1, reads ETGVTQSPTHLIKTRGQQVTLRCSSQSGHNTVSWYQQALGQGPQFIFQYYREEENGRGNFPPRFSGLQFPNYSSELNVNALELDDSALYLCASSLTGRRYTEAFFGQGTRLTVV.

This chain connects TRBV5-1 to TRBJ2-5, with 8 positions matching TRBD1. Germline V gene data show CDR1 as SGHRS and CDR2 as YFSETQ. The CDR3 runs to 14 residues. V lost 4 bases and J lost 7; bases outside the gene matches: 9. Here the CDR3 DNA reads TGCGCCAGCAGCCTCGGGACAGGCGAGGGGACCCAGTACTTC. Translated, it gives CASSLGTGEGTQYF.

This CDR3 reads CATSVATLAGDLNEQFF. Here the CDR3 DNA reads TGTGCCACCAGCGTAGCGACCTTAGCGGGAGATTTGAATGAGCAGTTCTTC. The rearrangement links TRBV24-1 to TRBJ2-1; 9 bases fit TRBD2. The ends lost 7 bases at V and 7 bases at J; junction bases unmatched: 16. Per the germline V gene, CDR1 is KGHDR and CDR2 is SFDVKD. This CDR3 comprises 17 residues.

The CDR3 protein is CASSPGTSPYNEQFF. In DNA, the CDR3 is TGTGCCAGCAGCCCCGGGACTAGCCCTTACAATGAGCAGTTCTTC. The chain uses TRBV9 and TRBJ2-1; 9 nucleotides line up with TRBD2. Germline values: CDR1 SGDLS, CDR2 YYNGEE. Trimming removed 4 bases from V and 4 bases from J; junction bases left unmatched: 6. CDR3 length: 15 amino acids.

The chain employs TRBV10-3 and TRBJ1-2; D is possibly TRBD1 (6 bases). V lost 0 bases, J lost 5 bases, and 13 bases lay in between. Germline lookup yields CDR1 ENHRY and CDR2 SYGVKD. This CDR3 is built from 15 residues. CDR3 sequence reads: CAISESVAGDYGYTF. Here the CDR3 DNA reads TGTGCCATCAGTGAGTCAGTGGCAGGGGATTATGGCTACACCTTC.

This clone has a handful of counts. The genes are TRBV3-1 (or the pseudogene TRBV3-2) and TRBJ1-2; TRBD1 aligns across 7 bases. Trimming removed 1 base from V and 8 bases from J; junction bases left unmatched: 7. CDR1 is LGHDT, CDR2 YNNKEL, per germline (reference sequence). CDR3 length equals 14 residues. The CDR3 nucleotides read TGTGCCAGCAGCCAAGTGGGGACAGAGGACGGCTACACCTTC. This codes for CASSQVGTEDGYTF.

As to this clone: The sample contains more than one DNA sequence encoding this CDR3. This rearrangement joins TRBV7-9 to TRBJ1-5; D is perhaps TRBD1 (6 bases). Between the trimmed V and J ends, which lost 1 base and 7 bases, there was a span of 8 bases. CDR3 length: 13 residues. Germline V gene lookup returns CDR1 SEHNR and CDR2 FQNEAQ (reference sequence). DNA for the CDR3: TGTGCCAGCAGCTTAGGTGGGGGCCAGCCCCAGCATTTT. Protein product: CASSLGGGQPQHF.

This chain connects TRBV5-4 to TRBJ2-1; tentative D call: TRBD1 (6 bases). V was pared by 4 bases and J by 8 bases, with 13 bases between. The CDR3 extends over 13 amino acids. Germline V CDR1 and CDR2: SGHNT, YYREEE (reference sequence). CDR3 nucleotide sequence: TGTGCCAGCAGCCCACAGGGTCAGGATGAGCAGTTCTTC. It specifies CASSPQGQDEQFF.

The chain recombines TRBV29-1 with TRBJ2-7; the D is unclear. Trimming pared 4 bases from V and 1 base from J, leaving 8 bases between. The CDR3 runs 12 residues. Germline V gene lookup returns CDR1 SQVTM and CDR2 ANQGSEA. The CDR3: CSVGLPSYEQYF. DNA for the CDR3: TGCAGCGTTGGTCTTCCTTCCTACGAGCAGTACTTC.

The rearrangement uses TRBV10-3 and TRBJ1-5; D remains ambiguous. CDR3 length: 15 amino acids. Trimming left V 3 bases short and J 1 base short, with 10 bases between. The germline gives CDR1 ENHRY, CDR2 SYGVKD. The CDR3 reads CAISDLAGSNQPQHF. The DNA of the CDR3 is TGTGCCATCAGTGACCTGGCGGGGAGCAATCAGCCCCAGCATTTT.

CDR3 protein: CASSQDGTSGYEQYF. The CDR3 DNA is TGCGCCAGCAGCCAAGACGGGACTAGCGGTTACGAGCAGTACTTC. This chain uses TRBV4-1 with TRBJ2-7; 11 bases are a match to TRBD2. In germline, CDR1 is MGHRA, CDR2 YSYEKL. V lost 0 bases, J lost 4 bases, and 2 bases stayed unmatched. The CDR3 extends over 15 amino acids.